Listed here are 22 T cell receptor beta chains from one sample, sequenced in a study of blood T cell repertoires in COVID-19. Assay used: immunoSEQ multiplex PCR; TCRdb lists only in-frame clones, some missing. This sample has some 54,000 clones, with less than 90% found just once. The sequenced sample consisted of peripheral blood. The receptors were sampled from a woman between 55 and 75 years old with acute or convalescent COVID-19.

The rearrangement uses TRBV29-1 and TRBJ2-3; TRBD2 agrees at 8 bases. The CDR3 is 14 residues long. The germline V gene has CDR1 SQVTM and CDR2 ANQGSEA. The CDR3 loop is CTTLHGRGPDTQYF. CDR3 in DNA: TGCACCACTCTCCACGGGAGGGGCCCAGATACGCAGTATTTT.

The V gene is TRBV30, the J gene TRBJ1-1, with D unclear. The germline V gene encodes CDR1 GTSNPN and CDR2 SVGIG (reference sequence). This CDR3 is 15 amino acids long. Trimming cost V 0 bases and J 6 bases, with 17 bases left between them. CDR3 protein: CAWSVLQAGVSEAFF. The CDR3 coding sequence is TGTGCCTGGAGTGTACTTCAGGCAGGCGTCTCTGAAGCTTTCTTT.

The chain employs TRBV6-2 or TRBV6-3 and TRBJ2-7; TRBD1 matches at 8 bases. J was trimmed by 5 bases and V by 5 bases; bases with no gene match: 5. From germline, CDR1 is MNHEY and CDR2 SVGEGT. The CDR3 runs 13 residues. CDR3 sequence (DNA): TGTGCCAGCAGTCAGGACAGGGTACACGAGCAGTACTTC. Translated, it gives CASSQDRVHEQYF.

The CDR3 nucleotides are TGTGCCAGCAGTCAACAGGAGAACTATGGCTACACCTTC. It encodes CASSQQENYGYTF. J is TRBJ1-2 and V is TRBV12-3 or TRBV12-4, with TRBD1 as a possible D gene (5 bases). This CDR3 is built from 13 residues. The ends were cut back, 5 bases at V and 2 bases at J, with 9 bases in the middle.

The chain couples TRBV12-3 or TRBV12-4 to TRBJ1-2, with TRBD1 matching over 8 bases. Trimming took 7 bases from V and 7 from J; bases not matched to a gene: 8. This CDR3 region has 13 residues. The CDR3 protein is CASTEGQGFGYTF. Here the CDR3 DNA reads TGTGCCAGCACCGAAGGACAGGGTTTTGGCTACACCTTC.

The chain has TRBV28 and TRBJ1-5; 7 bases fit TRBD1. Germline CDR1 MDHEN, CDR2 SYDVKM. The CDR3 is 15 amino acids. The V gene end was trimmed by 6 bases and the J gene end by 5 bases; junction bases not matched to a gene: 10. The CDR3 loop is CASRPDRDRHQPQHF. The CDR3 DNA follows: TGTGCCAGCAGGCCAGATCGGGACAGACATCAGCCCCAGCATTTT.

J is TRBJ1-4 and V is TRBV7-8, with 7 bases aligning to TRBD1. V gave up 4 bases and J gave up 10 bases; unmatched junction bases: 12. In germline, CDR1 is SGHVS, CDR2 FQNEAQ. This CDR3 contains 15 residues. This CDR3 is CASSYRQGSSPKLFF. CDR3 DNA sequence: TGTGCCAGCAGCTACCGACAGGGTAGTTCCCCAAAACTGTTTTTT.

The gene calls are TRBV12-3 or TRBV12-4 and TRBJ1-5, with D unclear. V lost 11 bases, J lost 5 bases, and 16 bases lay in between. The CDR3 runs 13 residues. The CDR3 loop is CASQKGGHQPQHF. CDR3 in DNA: TGTGCCTCTCAGAAGGGAGGGCATCAGCCCCAGCATTTT.

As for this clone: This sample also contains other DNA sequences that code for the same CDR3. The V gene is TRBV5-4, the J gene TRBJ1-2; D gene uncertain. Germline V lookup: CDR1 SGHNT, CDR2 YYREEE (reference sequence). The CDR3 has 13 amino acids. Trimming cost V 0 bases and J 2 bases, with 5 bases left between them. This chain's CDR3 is CASSLGQNYGYTF. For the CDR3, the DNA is TGTGCCAGCAGCTTGGGTCAGAACTATGGCTACACCTTC.

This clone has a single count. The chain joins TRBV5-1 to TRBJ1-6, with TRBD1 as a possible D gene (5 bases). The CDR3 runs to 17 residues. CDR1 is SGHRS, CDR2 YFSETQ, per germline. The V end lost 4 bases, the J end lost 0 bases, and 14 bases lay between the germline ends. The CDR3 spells CASSRQTLSSYNSPLHF. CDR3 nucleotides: TGCGCCAGCAGCCGACAGACACTGAGCTCCTATAATTCACCCCTCCACTTT.

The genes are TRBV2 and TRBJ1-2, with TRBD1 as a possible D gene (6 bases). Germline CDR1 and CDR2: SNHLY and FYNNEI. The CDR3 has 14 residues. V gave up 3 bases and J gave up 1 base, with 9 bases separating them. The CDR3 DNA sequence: TGTGCCAGCAGTGAGGGCAGGGGTAACTATGGCTACACCTTC. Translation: CASSEGRGNYGYTF.

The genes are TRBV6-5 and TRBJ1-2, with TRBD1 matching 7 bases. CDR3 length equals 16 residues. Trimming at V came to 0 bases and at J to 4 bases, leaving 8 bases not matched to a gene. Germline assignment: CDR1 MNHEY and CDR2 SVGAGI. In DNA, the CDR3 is TGTGCCAGCAGTTACTCAGGGACAGTCTCTGGCTATGGCTACACCTTC. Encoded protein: CASSYSGTVSGYGYTF.

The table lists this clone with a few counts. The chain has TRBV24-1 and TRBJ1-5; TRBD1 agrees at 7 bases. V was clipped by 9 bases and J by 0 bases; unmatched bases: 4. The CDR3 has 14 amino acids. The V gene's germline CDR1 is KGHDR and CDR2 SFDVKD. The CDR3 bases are TGTGCCACCTCGGGACAGACTAGCAATCAGCCCCAGCATTTT. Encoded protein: CATSGQTSNQPQHF.

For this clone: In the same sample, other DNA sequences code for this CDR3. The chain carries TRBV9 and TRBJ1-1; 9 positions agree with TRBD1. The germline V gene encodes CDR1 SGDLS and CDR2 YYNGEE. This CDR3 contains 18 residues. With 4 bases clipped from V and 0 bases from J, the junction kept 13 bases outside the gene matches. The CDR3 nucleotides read TGTGCCAGCAGCACGCGGATGGACAGGGGAGACCTGAACACTGAAGCTTTCTTT. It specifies CASSTRMDRGDLNTEAFF.

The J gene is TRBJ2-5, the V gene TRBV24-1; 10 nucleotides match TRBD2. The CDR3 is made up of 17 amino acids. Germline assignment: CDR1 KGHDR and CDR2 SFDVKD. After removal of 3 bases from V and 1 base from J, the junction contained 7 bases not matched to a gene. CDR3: CATSDPSGTSAQETQYF. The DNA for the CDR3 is TGTGCCACCAGTGATCCCTCAGGGACTAGCGCCCAAGAGACCCAGTACTTC.

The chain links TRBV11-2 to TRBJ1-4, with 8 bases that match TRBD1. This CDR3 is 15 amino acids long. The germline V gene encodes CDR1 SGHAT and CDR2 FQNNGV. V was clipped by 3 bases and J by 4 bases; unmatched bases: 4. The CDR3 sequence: CASSFGTGINEKLFF. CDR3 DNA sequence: TGTGCCAGCAGCTTCGGGACAGGAATTAATGAAAAACTGTTTTTT.

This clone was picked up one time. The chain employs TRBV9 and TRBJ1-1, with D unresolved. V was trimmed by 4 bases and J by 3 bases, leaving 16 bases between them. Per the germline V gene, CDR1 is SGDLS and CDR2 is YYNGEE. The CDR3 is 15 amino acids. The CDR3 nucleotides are TGTGCCAGCAGCCCCCCTCAGGCTCCATACACTGAAGCTTTCTTT. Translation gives CASSPPQAPYTEAFF. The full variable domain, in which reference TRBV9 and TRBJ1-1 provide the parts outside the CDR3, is DSGVTQTPKHLITATGQRVTLRCSPRSGDLSVYWYQQSLDQGLQFLIQYYNGEERAKGNILERFSAQQFPDLHSELNLSSLELGDSALYFCASSPPQAPYTEAFFGQGTRLTVV.

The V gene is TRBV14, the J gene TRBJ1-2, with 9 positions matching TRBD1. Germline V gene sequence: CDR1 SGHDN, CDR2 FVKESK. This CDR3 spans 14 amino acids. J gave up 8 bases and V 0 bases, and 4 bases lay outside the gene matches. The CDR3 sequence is CASSQDHGQGGYTF. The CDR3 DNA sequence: TGTGCCAGCAGCCAAGATCATGGACAGGGGGGCTACACCTTC. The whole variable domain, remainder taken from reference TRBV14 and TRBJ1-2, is EAGVTQFPSHSVIEKGQTVTLRCDPISGHDNLYWYRRVMGKEIKFLLHFVKESKQDESGMPNNRFLAERTGGTYSTLKVQPAELEDSGVYFCASSQDHGQGGYTFGSGTRLTVV.

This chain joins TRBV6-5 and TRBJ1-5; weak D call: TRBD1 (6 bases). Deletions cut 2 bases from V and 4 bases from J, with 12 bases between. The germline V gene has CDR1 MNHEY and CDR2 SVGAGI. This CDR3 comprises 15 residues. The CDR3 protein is CASSYLGQGNQPQHF. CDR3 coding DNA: TGTGCCAGCAGTTACCTGGGGCAGGGGAATCAGCCCCAGCATTTT.

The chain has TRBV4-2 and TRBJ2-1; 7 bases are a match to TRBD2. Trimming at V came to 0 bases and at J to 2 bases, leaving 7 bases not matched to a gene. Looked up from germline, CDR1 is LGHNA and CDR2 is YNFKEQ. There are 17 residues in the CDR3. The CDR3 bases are TGTGCCAGCAGCCAAGAGGTGGCGGGGGTGCCCTACAATGAGCAGTTCTTC. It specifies CASSQEVAGVPYNEQFF.

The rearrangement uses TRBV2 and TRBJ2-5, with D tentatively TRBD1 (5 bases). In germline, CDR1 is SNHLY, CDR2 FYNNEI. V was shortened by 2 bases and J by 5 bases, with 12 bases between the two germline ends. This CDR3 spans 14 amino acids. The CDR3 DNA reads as TGTGCCAGCAGTGAACAGGGTAGCCAGGAGACCCAGTACTTC. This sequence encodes CASSEQGSQETQYF. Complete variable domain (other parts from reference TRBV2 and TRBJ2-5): EPEVTQTPSHQVTQMGQEVILRCVPISNHLYFYWYRQILGQKVEFLVSFYNNEISEKSEIFDDQFSVERPDGSNFTLKIRSTKLEDSAMYFCASSEQGSQETQYFGPGTRLLVL.

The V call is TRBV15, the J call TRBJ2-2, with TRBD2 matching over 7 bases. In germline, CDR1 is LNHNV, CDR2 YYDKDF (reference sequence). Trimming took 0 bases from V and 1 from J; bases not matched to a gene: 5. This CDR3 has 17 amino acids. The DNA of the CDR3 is TGTGCCACCAGCAGAGATCTTGCTAGCGGGAACACCGGGGAGCTGTTTTTT. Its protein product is CATSRDLASGNTGELFF.